The rows below give T cell receptor beta chains drawn from one sample of a study of molecular identifiers for immune sequencing clone quantification. TCRdb processed the PCR reads anew with MiXCR; each CDR3 protein has one entry. The table has approximately 90,000 distinct CDR3 sequences, approximately 24% seen once. Sequenced sample: naive CD8+ T cells from blood, with Jurkat cell RNA spiked in. The source of these receptors is a human donor in good health. Some libraries in this study had Jurkat cell RNA spiked in. Each CDR3 is given with its conserved first and last residue. D genes are given only for firm matches. Not every row has a clone size; where given, it reads once, few, many or a size class.

abundance,v_gene,d_gene,j_gene,CDR3nt,CDR3aa
many,TRBV27,-,TRBJ2-7,TGTGCCAGCAGTTTGGGGGGCGCGGCCTACGAGCAGTACTTC,CASSLGGAAYEQYF
many,TRBV7-6,TRBD2,TRBJ2-3,TGTGCCAGCAGCTTAGATGTAGCGGGGGCCTCCACAGATACGCAGTATTTT,CASSLDVAGASTDTQYF
few,TRBV11-2,-,TRBJ2-7,TGTGCCAGCAGCTTAGTTGAGGTTTTGGAGCAGTACTTC,CASSLVEVLEQYF
many,TRBV7-2,-,TRBJ1-1,TGTGCCAGCTCCTCCCACACTGAAGCTTTCTTT,CASSSHTEAFF
-,TRBV11-2,-,TRBJ2-7,TGTGCCAGCAGCTTAGCCCCCGAATACTCCTACGCGCAGTACTTC,CASSLAPEYSYAQYF
many,TRBV11-2,-,TRBJ2-3,TGTGCCAGCAGGAGTCGGACAGACCTGACTAGCACAGATACGCAGTATTTT,CASRSRTDLTSTDTQYF
many,TRBV4-1,-,TRBJ2-2,TGCGCCAGCAGCTATGGGCTGGGACGGACCGGGGAGCTGTTTTTT,CASSYGLGRTGELFF
-,TRBV19,-,TRBJ1-5,TGTGCCAGTAGTATGAGTCGCGGGAGGGGTCAGCCCCAGCATTTT,CASSMSRGRGQPQHF
few,TRBV7-9,-,TRBJ2-7,TGTGCCAGCAGCTTCGTTCAAGAATCCTACGAGCAGTACTTC,CASSFVQESYEQYF
-,TRBV5-3,-,TRBJ1-1,TGTACCAGCATCCTGGCCAGGGATGGGTTGAACACAGAAGCTTTCTTT,CTSILARDGLNTEAFF
many,TRBV27,-,TRBJ2-7,TGTGCCAGCAGTTTCAGGGGAGAGGGCTACGAGCAGTACTTC,CASSFRGEGYEQYF
many,TRBV19,-,TRBJ1-1,TGTGCCAGTAGTATCCCCATGAACACTGAAGCTTTCTTT,CASSIPMNTEAFF
-,TRBV5-3,-,TRBJ2-7,TGTGCCAGTAGCTTGGAGGCAGGGGCCCGCTACGAGCGGTACTTC,CASSLEAGARYERYF
many,TRBV5-1,-,TRBJ2-5,TGCGCCAGCACCCCGACCCGGGGGCGGCCTCAAGAGACCCAGTACTTC,CASTPTRGRPQETQYF
many,TRBV6-1,-,TRBJ1-2,TGTGCCAGCAGTAAAGTGGATGGGGTCCCTAACTATGGCTACACCTTC,CASSKVDGVPNYGYTF
-,TRBV11-2,TRBD1,TRBJ2-5,TGTGCCAGCAGCATGAGGGGGCTGGGAGAGACCCAGTACTTC,CASSMRGLGETQYF
many,TRBV27,-,TRBJ2-7,TGTGCCAGCAGACCGGAAGACGCCTACGAGCAGTACTTC,CASRPEDAYEQYF
many,TRBV6-2/TRBV6-3,-,TRBJ2-7,TGTGCCAGCAGTAAACAGACAGACTACGAGCAGTACTTC,CASSKQTDYEQYF
many,TRBV27,-,TRBJ2-7,TGTGCCAGCGCCACGATAATCGGCTACGAGCAGTACTTC,CASATIIGYEQYF
few,TRBV20-1,-,TRBJ2-5,TGCAGTGCTAGAGCGGGGGAGACCCAGTACTTC,CSARAGETQYF
many,TRBV4-3,-,TRBJ1-3,TGCGCCAGCAGCCAAGATGCCAGATCCTCTGGAAACACCATATATTTT,CASSQDARSSGNTIYF
few,TRBV11-2,-,TRBJ1-2,TGTGCCAGCAGCTCGGACAGCAACCAATACTATGGCTACACCTTC,CASSSDSNQYYGYTF
few,TRBV4-1,-,TRBJ2-7,TGCGCCAGCAGCCAAGCTTGGGGGCTCGTTGGCGGGAGCTATTCTCGAGTTGAGTACTTC,CASSQAWGLVGGSYSRVEYF
few,TRBV6-5,-,TRBJ1-2,TGTGCCAGCAGTTCCTCCTCTTCGCTTGGTGGCTACACCTTC,CASSSSSSLGGYTF
many,TRBV19,TRBD1,TRBJ1-1,TGTGCCAGTAGACCGACAGGGAACGGAGCTTTCTTT,CASRPTGNGAFF
many,TRBV20-1,TRBD2,TRBJ2-5,TGCAGTGCTTTGTCGGGAGGCCCAGAGACCCAGTACTTC,CSALSGGPETQYF
-,TRBV6-2/TRBV6-3,-,TRBJ2-7,TGTGCCAGCAGTTTGATCAACTACGAGCAGTACTTC,CASSLINYEQYF
many,TRBV7-9,-,TRBJ2-1,TGTGCCAGCAGCTCTGGACCGAGCAATGAGCAGTTCTTC,CASSSGPSNEQFF
many,TRBV5-6,-,TRBJ2-3,TGTGCCAGCAGCTTAGGTTCGAGGGCGGGAGATACGCAGTATTTT,CASSLGSRAGDTQYF
many,TRBV29-1,-,TRBJ2-3,TGCAGCGTTGAGAAAAGCGCTACTAGCACAGATACGCAGTATTTT,CSVEKSATSTDTQYF
many,TRBV20-1,-,TRBJ2-3,TGCAGTGCTAGAGATCCAGACAGGATCCTCGAAGATACGCAGTATTTT,CSARDPDRILEDTQYF
-,TRBV20-1,TRBD2,TRBJ2-1,TGCAGTGCCACTACCGGGACTATGGGAAATGAGCAGTTCTTC,CSATTGTMGNEQFF
many,TRBV27,-,TRBJ1-1,TGTGCCAGCAGTTCCCCCCTCGTACCCACAGGGGAAGCTTTCTTT,CASSSPLVPTGEAFF
many,TRBV5-6,-,TRBJ1-1,TGTGCCAGCACCGCTGGGGGCGGGTCCACTGAAGCTTTCTTT,CASTAGGGSTEAFF
many,TRBV6-5,-,TRBJ2-3,TGTGCCAGCAGTTACTCACAGCGGCTCACAGATACGCAGTATTTT,CASSYSQRLTDTQYF
many,TRBV27,TRBD2,TRBJ2-7,TGTGCCAGCAGTTTGAGTGGGGCGGGAGGGATTTACGAGCAGTACTTC,CASSLSGAGGIYEQYF
many,TRBV20-1,TRBD1,TRBJ2-7,TGCAGTGCCCCGGGACAGATAACCTACGAGCAGTACTTC,CSAPGQITYEQYF
many,TRBV30,TRBD1,TRBJ1-1,TGTGCCTGGAGTACGGAGCCCGGACAGGGGGCACCGAGCACTGAAGCTTTCTTT,CAWSTEPGQGAPSTEAFF